These 30 T cell receptor beta chains originate from one sample sequenced in a study of blood T cell repertoires in COVID-19. Only in-frame clones appear in the TCRdb table, and some are missing; sequencing was by immunoSEQ multiplex PCR. The sample lists 170,000 or so clones; roughly 84% were seen once. Sequenced: peripheral blood. The source of these receptors is a woman aged 40-49 years with COVID-19, enrolled during active disease.

CDR3 amino acids: CASSAGQGPEAFF. The CDR3 DNA reads TGTGCCAGCAGCGCTGGACAGGGCCCTGAAGCTTTCTTT. This chain connects TRBV11-3 to TRBJ1-1, with 8 bases fitting TRBD1. In germline, CDR1 is SGHNT, CDR2 YENEEA. The CDR3 covers 13 residues. J was trimmed by 6 bases and V by 5 bases; bases with no gene match: 5.

V gene TRBV27 combines with J gene TRBJ2-6; TRBD1 might be the D (6 bases). This CDR3 is 18 amino acids long. V lost 1 base and J lost 1, with 14 bases in between. Germline CDR1 and CDR2: MNHEY and SMNVEV (reference sequence). CDR3 sequence reads: CASSLYPPTGSGANVLTF. CDR3 DNA: TGTGCCAGCAGTTTATACCCCCCGACAGGTTCTGGGGCCAACGTCCTGACTTTC.

The chain has TRBV7-8 and TRBJ1-1; 11 bases are a match to TRBD1. The CDR3 loop spans 15 amino acids. The germline gives CDR1 SGHVS, CDR2 FQNEAQ. After removal of 1 base from V and 7 bases from J, the junction contained 5 bases not matched to a gene. The CDR3 protein is CASSLERDRGIEAFF. CDR3 sequence (DNA): TGTGCCAGCAGCTTAGAAAGGGACAGGGGGATTGAAGCTTTCTTT.

The chain uses TRBV29-1 and TRBJ2-7; TRBD1 agrees at 8 bases. The CDR3 spans 14 residues. Germline assignment: CDR1 SQVTM and CDR2 ANQGSEA. Trimming took 7 bases from V and 2 from J; bases not matched to a gene: 10. The CDR3 bases are TGCAGCGCCGAACCCGGGACAGGCCCCTACGAGCAGTACTTC. Encoded protein: CSAEPGTGPYEQYF.

J is TRBJ2-7 and V is TRBV6-5; perhaps TRBD1 as D (6 bases). Germline V gene data show CDR1 as MNHEY and CDR2 as SVGAGI. CDR3 length equals 14 residues. The V and J ends lost 5 bases and 0 bases respectively, with 11 bases between them. The CDR3 DNA is TGTGCCAGCAGTAACCAGGGGAGCTCCTACGAGCAGTACTTC. It yields the protein CASSNQGSSYEQYF.

Only a few counts were recorded for this clone. The rearrangement uses TRBV10-2 and TRBJ1-6; no firm D call. The V and J ends lost 7 bases and 11 bases respectively, with 18 bases between them. The CDR3 loop spans 14 amino acids. Germline V CDR1 and CDR2: WSHSY, SAAADI. The CDR3 nucleotides read TGCGCCAGCATGAAGCGGCAGGAGTTAGCACCCCTCCACTTT. Its protein product is CASMKRQELAPLHF.

The chain couples TRBV12-5 to TRBJ1-6; TRBD1 is a possible D gene (5 bases). V lost 3 bases and J 8 bases, leaving 11 bases between the germline ends. From germline, CDR1 is LGHNT and CDR2 FRNRAP. The CDR3 is 14 amino acids. The CDR3 DNA sequence: TGTGCTAGTGGTTTCAGGGAACCCTATTCACCCCTCCACTTT. This translates into CASGFREPYSPLHF. Combining the CDR3 with reference TRBV12-5 and TRBJ1-6 gives the whole variable domain DARVTQTPRHKVTEMGQEVTMRCQPILGHNTVFWYRQTMMQGLELLAYFRNRAPLDDSGMPKDRFSAEMPDATLATLKIQPSEPRDSAVYFCASGFREPYSPLHFGNGTRLTVT.

In this sample, this clone turned up once. CDR3 bases: TGTGCCAGCAGCCCCCGTCAGGGGGTATCTGGAAACACCATATATTTT. Its protein is CASSPRQGVSGNTIYF. The chain links TRBV9 to TRBJ1-3, with 7 bases identical to TRBD1. J was trimmed by 1 base and V by 4 bases; bases with no gene match: 8. There are 16 residues in the CDR3. Per germline, CDR1 SGDLS and CDR2 YYNGEE.

The chain links TRBV7-9 to TRBJ2-4; 7 nucleotides agree with TRBD1. Germline CDR1 SEHNR, CDR2 FQNEAQ (reference sequence). Germline trimming cut 0 bases from V and 3 bases from J; bases unmatched to any gene: 2. This CDR3 has 15 amino acids. CDR3 in DNA: TGTGCCAGCAGCTTAGCGCGACAGGGCAAAAACATTCAGTACTTC. Protein: CASSLARQGKNIQYF.

The chain has TRBV20-1 and TRBJ2-5; D is perhaps TRBD1 (5 bases). Per germline, CDR1 DFQATT and CDR2 SNEGSKA (reference sequence). This CDR3 is built from 11 residues. Trimming shortened V by 5 bases and J by 5 bases, and 9 bases separated the two germline ends. CDR3 in amino acids: CSALSGETQYF. CDR3 coding DNA: TGCAGTGCTCTATCAGGGGAGACCCAGTACTTC.

The chain links TRBV10-3 to TRBJ2-1, with TRBD2 matching over 12 bases. With 6 bases clipped from V and 6 bases from J, the junction kept 6 bases outside the gene matches. The CDR3 sequence is 15 residues long. The germline CDR1 and CDR2 sequences are ENHRY and SYGVKD. CDR3 sequence: CAIRQTSGRGNEQFF. CDR3 DNA: TGTGCCATCAGACAGACTAGCGGGAGAGGCAATGAGCAGTTCTTC.

The rearrangement links TRBV28 to TRBJ1-2; tentative D call: TRBD1 (5 bases). V was clipped by 9 bases and J by 8 bases, with 13 bases between them. Germline CDR1 is MDHEN and CDR2 is SYDVKM. There are 11 residues in the CDR3. In nucleotides, the CDR3 is TGTGCCAGACAGGACCGGGAGGGCTACACCTTC. This encodes CARQDREGYTF.

This sequence joins TRBV10-2 and TRBJ1-6; the D gene is possibly TRBD1 (5 bases). Per germline, CDR1 WSHSY and CDR2 SAAADI. CDR3 length: 14 residues. The germline V and J ends were trimmed by 3 bases and 9 bases, with 12 bases remaining between them. The CDR3 nucleotides read TGCGCCAGCAGTGACGCGGGGGTAACTTCACCCCTCCACTTT. It codes for CASSDAGVTSPLHF.

As concerns this clone: Other DNA sequences in the same sample also yield this CDR3. The CDR3 nucleotides are TGCGCCAGCAGCCCGGGACTAGCGGGAGGCTATTACGAGCAGTACTTC. This codes for CASSPGLAGGYYEQYF. The rearrangement links TRBV5-1 to TRBJ2-7, with 15 bases matching TRBD2. The junction had 6 bases not matched to a gene; V was cut back by 4 bases and J by 4 bases. Germline assignment: CDR1 SGHRS and CDR2 YFSETQ. This CDR3 contains 16 residues.

This chain joins TRBV6-4 and TRBJ1-1, with 8 bases matching TRBD1. The CDR3 consists of 14 residues. V gave up 4 bases and J gave up 4 bases; unmatched junction bases: 5. Germline CDR1 is MRHNA and CDR2 is SNTAGT. The CDR3 region is CASSVDRVSTEAFF. DNA for the CDR3: TGTGCCAGCAGTGTGGACAGGGTAAGCACTGAAGCTTTCTTT.

The V gene is TRBV6-5, the J gene TRBJ1-6; 8 bases are shared with TRBD1. Germline-derived CDR1 and CDR2 are MNHEY and SVGAGI. The CDR3 totals 14 residues. With V trimmed by 2 bases and J by 9 bases, 3 bases remained unmatched. CDR3 DNA: TGTGCCAGCAGTTACCCCGGACAGGGTTCACCCCTCCACTTT. Its translation: CASSYPGQGSPLHF.

This clone was counted many times. The chain joins TRBV4-1 to TRBJ2-7; 10 bases align to TRBD1. CDR1 and CDR2 (germline): MGHRA, YSYEKL. The CDR3 spans 15 residues. V lost 1 base and J lost 6; bases outside the gene matches: 6. CDR3 nucleotide sequence: TGCGCCAGCAGCCAAGGGGACAGGGGCGGCGGCGAGCAGTACTTC. Translated, it gives CASSQGDRGGGEQYF.

A remark on this clone: Additional DNA sequences in this sample encode the identical CDR3. V and J are TRBV6-5 and TRBJ1-3, with TRBD1 matching 7 bases. This CDR3 has 13 amino acids. V gave up 9 bases and J gave up 0 bases; unmatched junction bases: 2. Germline V CDR1 and CDR2: MNHEY, SVGAGI. DNA of the CDR3: TGTGCCAGTAGGACAGGCTCTGGAAACACCATATATTTT. It codes for CASRTGSGNTIYF.

V is TRBV29-1 and J is TRBJ2-7; D is possibly TRBD1 (6 bases). Trimming removed 6 bases from V and 2 bases from J, with 14 bases in between. The CDR3 consists of 13 residues. Germline loops: CDR1 SQVTM, CDR2 ANQGSEA. The CDR3 sequence is CSVTGTLTYEQYF. As DNA, the CDR3 is TGCAGCGTCACCGGGACATTGACCTACGAGCAGTACTTC.

The chain recombines TRBV29-1 with TRBJ1-1, with a weak D call TRBD1 (6 bases). Germline V gene data show CDR1 as SQVTM and CDR2 as ANQGSEA. The V end lost 8 bases, the J end lost 1 base, and 11 bases lay between the germline ends. CDR3 length: 12 residues. The CDR3 DNA reads as TGCAGCCTCCAACAGGGGAACACTGAAGCTTTCTTT. Its protein product is CSLQQGNTEAFF.

The chain employs TRBV5-4 and TRBJ2-2; weak D call: TRBD2 (6 bases). Germline CDR1 is SGHNT and CDR2 is YYREEE (reference sequence). V lost 0 bases and J lost 6, with 9 bases in between. The CDR3 runs 14 residues. CDR3 sequence reads: CASSLGDSPGELFF. Written as DNA, the CDR3 is TGTGCCAGCAGCTTGGGGGACTCACCCGGGGAGCTGTTTTTT.

The rearrangement uses TRBV6-5 and TRBJ2-2; TRBD1 aligns across 9 bases. This CDR3 is 12 amino acids long. The trim removed 9 bases at V and 6 bases at J, leaving 2 bases unmatched. Germline V lookup: CDR1 MNHEY, CDR2 SVGAGI. The CDR3 loop reads CASRDRAGELFF. CDR3 DNA sequence: TGTGCCAGTAGGGACAGGGCCGGGGAGCTGTTTTTT.

The CDR3 DNA is TGTGCCAGCAGCCATAGTCCCTTGTACAATGAGCAGTTCTTC. This translates into CASSHSPLYNEQFF. The V call is TRBV3-1 (or the pseudogene TRBV3-2), the J call TRBJ2-1, with D uncertain. The germline V gene has CDR1 LGHDT and CDR2 YNNKEL (reference sequence). Between the trimmed V and J ends, which lost 3 bases and 4 bases, there was a span of 10 bases. This CDR3 contains 14 residues.

The CDR3 is CASSLRPRDTQYF. In DNA form, the CDR3 reads TGTGCCAGCAGCTTAAGGCCCAGGGATACGCAGTATTTT. This sequence joins TRBV7-2 and TRBJ2-3; unclear D gene. In germline, CDR1 is SGHTA, CDR2 FQGNSA. This CDR3 comprises 13 residues. Between the trimmed V and J ends, which lost 2 bases and 6 bases, there was a span of 9 bases.

The chain has TRBV9 and TRBJ2-1; perhaps TRBD2 as D (7 bases). The V gene's germline CDR1 is SGDLS and CDR2 YYNGEE. The CDR3 is 16 amino acids. The V end lost 0 bases, the J end lost 6 bases, and 16 bases lay between the germline ends. CDR3 bases: TGTGCCAGCAGCGTAGGCGGGGGCTCCTTCATCAATGAGCAGTTCTTC. Residues: CASSVGGGSFINEQFF. Looking up the rest from reference TRBV9 and TRBJ2-1 gives the full variable domain: DSGVTQTPKHLITATGQRVTLRCSPRSGDLSVYWYQQSLDQGLQFLIQYYNGEERAKGNILERFSAQQFPDLHSELNLSSLELGDSALYFCASSVGGGSFINEQFFGPGTRLTVL.

This chain links TRBV5-6 with TRBJ1-6; a weak D match, TRBD1 (6 bases). V lost 2 bases and J lost 9, with 12 bases in between. CDR1 is SGHDT, CDR2 YYEEEE, per germline. The CDR3 spans 14 residues. As DNA, the CDR3 is TGTGCCAGCAGCTTACTGACAGGATCTTCACCCCTCCACTTT. This sequence encodes CASSLLTGSSPLHF.

J is TRBJ2-2 and V is TRBV18, with D perhaps TRBD2 (6 bases). The germline V gene has CDR1 KGHSH and CDR2 LQKENI. CDR3 length: 14 amino acids. V was cut by 0 bases and J by 6 bases, with 8 bases left in between. The CDR3 spells CASSPPEGPGELFF. The CDR3, as DNA: TGTGCCAGCTCACCACCGGAGGGTCCCGGGGAGCTGTTTTTT. The entire variable domain, with the rest obtained from reference TRBV18 and TRBJ2-2, is as follows: NAGVMQNPRHLVRRRGQEARLRCSPMKGHSHVYWYRQLPEEGLKFMVYLQKENIIDESGMPKERFSAEFPKEGPSILRIQQVVRGDSAAYFCASSPPEGPGELFFGEGSRLTVL.

This sequence joins TRBV7-2 and TRBJ2-7, with 14 bases that match TRBD2. The CDR3 runs to 18 residues. CDR1 and CDR2 (germline): SGHTA, FQGNSA. The junction had 12 bases not matched to a gene; V was cut back by 4 bases and J by 4 bases. CDR3 DNA: TGTGCCAGCAGCTATAAATCCGGGACTAGCGGGAGTCGGTACGAGCAGTACTTC. Translating it yields CASSYKSGTSGSRYEQYF.

This chain joins TRBV19 and TRBJ2-7; 9 bases line up with TRBD2. Germline lookup yields CDR1 LNHDA and CDR2 SQIVND (reference sequence). V was pared by 3 bases and J by 3 bases, with 6 bases of the junction left unmatched. This CDR3 region has 15 residues. The CDR3 loop reads CASSMREGTGYEQYF. The CDR3 DNA reads as TGTGCCAGTAGTATGCGGGAGGGGACTGGCTACGAGCAGTACTTC.

The genes are TRBV5-5 and TRBJ2-5, with a possible D match to TRBD1 (5 bases). CDR1 is SGHKS, CDR2 YYEKEE, per germline (reference sequence). V lost 1 base and J lost 4, with 14 bases in between. The CDR3 runs to 15 residues. The CDR3 coding sequence is TGTGCCAGCAGCTTGTCCGGCAGGGCGGTAGAGACCCAGTACTTC. As protein: CASSLSGRAVETQYF.